This is a list of T cell receptor beta chains from one sample in a study of blood T cell repertoires in COVID-19. Here immunoSEQ multiplex PCR was the method, and the copy in TCRdb shows in-frame clones only, minus some. The sample yields 150,000 to 200,000 clones, approximately 86% seen once. Source material: peripheral blood. The receptor set was obtained from a man aged 55 to 70 with acute or convalescent COVID-19. Both conserved end residues are part of each CDR3. The D gene is left open where the match is weak. The size field is filled for only some rows; it gives once, few, many or a size class.

CDR3 protein | CDR3 DNA | V gene | clone size | J gene | D gene
CASSPRTSGYNEQFF | TGTGCCAGCAGCCCGCGGACTAGCGGGTACAATGAGCAGTTCTTC | TRBV11-2 | few | TRBJ2-1 | TRBD2
CASSPRAGAYNEQFF | TGTGCCAGCAGCCCCCGAGCGGGAGCTTACAATGAGCAGTTCTTC | TRBV7-9 | once | TRBJ2-1 | TRBD2
CASSFRGRGNQPQHF | TGTGCCAGCAGTTTCAGGGGGCGCGGCAATCAGCCCCAGCATTTT | TRBV28 | . | TRBJ1-5 | TRBD1
CAWSVPGGYGYGYTF | TGTGCCTGGAGTGTACCTGGAGGGTATGGCTATGGCTACACCTTC | TRBV30 | . | TRBJ1-2 | .
CASTGYGRTDTQYF | TGTGCCAGCACCGGGTATGGGAGGACAGATACGCAGTATTTT | TRBV6-5 | . | TRBJ2-3 | .
CASREKGGVYNEQFF | TGTGCCAGCAGGGAAAAGGGGGGGGTCTACAATGAGCAGTTCTTC | TRBV2 | . | TRBJ2-1 | .
CASSSGQDYGYTF | TGTGCCAGCAGCTCGGGACAGGACTATGGCTACACCTTC | TRBV9 | . | TRBJ1-2 | TRBD1
CASSQQSGTSGTYEQYF | TGTGCCAGCAGCCAACAAAGCGGGACTAGCGGAACCTACGAGCAGTACTTC | TRBV7-6 | . | TRBJ2-7 | TRBD2
CASSAPRAGTGLTGELFF | TGTGCCAGCAGCGCCCCCCGAGCCGGGACAGGATTAACCGGGGAGCTGTTTTTT | TRBV7-8 | . | TRBJ2-2 | TRBD1
CATSDWGGISHNEQFF | TGTGCCACCAGTGATTGGGGGGGGATCTCCCACAATGAGCAGTTCTTC | TRBV24-1 | . | TRBJ2-1 | TRBD2
CATSPGGELANYGYTF | TGTGCCACCAGCCCCGGGGGGGAACTAGCTAACTATGGCTACACCTTC | TRBV24-1 | . | TRBJ1-2 | .
CATFRGYGANVLTF | TGTGCCACGTTTAGGGGGTATGGGGCCAACGTCCTGACTTTC | TRBV19 | . | TRBJ2-6 | .
CASSLGPNDGGYTF | TGCGCCAGCAGCTTGGGTCCTAACGATGGTGGCTACACCTTC | TRBV5-1 | . | TRBJ1-2 | .
CSVVPGANTEAFF | TGCAGCGTAGTACCAGGGGCGAACACTGAAGCTTTCTTT | TRBV29-1 | . | TRBJ1-1 | .
CASSLASTGDGAVGQPQHF | TGTGCCAGCAGCTTAGCCTCGACAGGGGATGGGGCAGTCGGTCAGCCCCAGCATTTT | TRBV7-8 | . | TRBJ1-5 | TRBD1
CASSGKTGNTIYF | TGTGCCAGCAGCGGGAAAACTGGAAACACCATATATTTT | TRBV6-5 | once | TRBJ1-3 | .
CASSPDRRGYTF | TGTGCCAGCAGCCCCGACAGGAGAGGCTACACCTTC | TRBV7-8 | . | TRBJ1-2 | .
CAWSRETGEAFF | TGTGCCTGGAGTCGTGAGACAGGTGAAGCTTTCTTT | TRBV30 | . | TRBJ1-1 | .
CASSSVAGGLEQYF | TGTGCCAGCAGCTCCGTAGCGGGAGGGCTGGAGCAGTACTTC | TRBV7-8 | . | TRBJ2-7 | TRBD2
CASSPRPAAGDSGELFF | TGCGCCAGCAGCCCACGCCCGGCAGCGGGAGATTCCGGGGAGCTGTTTTTT | TRBV5-1 | . | TRBJ2-2 | TRBD2
CAWHEGGYTEAFF | TGTGCCTGGCACGAGGGAGGATACACTGAAGCTTTCTTT | TRBV30 | . | TRBJ1-1 | .
CATGSGVNYNEQFF | TGTGCCACCGGGAGCGGGGTTAACTACAATGAGCAGTTCTTC | TRBV27 | . | TRBJ2-1 | TRBD2
CASSRDSLGLTGELFF | TGTGCCAGCAGTCGAGACAGTTTAGGGCTCACCGGGGAGCTGTTTTTT | TRBV5-4 | . | TRBJ2-2 | .
CSASHGNIQYF | TGCAGTGCTAGCCACGGGAACATTCAGTACTTC | TRBV20-1 | . | TRBJ2-4 | .
CATSETGTQHYTF | TGTGCCACCAGTGAGACAGGGACACAACACTACACCTTC | TRBV24-1 | few | TRBJ1-2 | TRBD1
CASSLQVGGLMEQYF | TGTGCCAGCAGCTTACAAGTGGGAGGGCTCATGGAGCAGTACTTC | TRBV7-3 | . | TRBJ2-7 | TRBD2
CATTPGQETQYF | TGTGCCACCACCCCGGGGCAAGAGACCCAGTACTTC | TRBV15 | . | TRBJ2-5 | .
CASIRQFTSGSYEQYF | TGTGCCAGCATCCGACAGTTCACTAGCGGGAGCTACGAGCAGTACTTC | TRBV7-9 | . | TRBJ2-7 | TRBD2
CATSRDLRTAIWGYTF | TGTGCCACCAGCAGAGATCTGCGGACTGCTATCTGGGGCTACACCTTC | TRBV15 | few | TRBJ1-2 | .
CASSLGPMGEQYF | TGCGCCAGCAGCTTAGGACCCATGGGAGAGCAGTATTTT | TRBV5-1 | few | TRBJ2-3 | .
CASSPGLNYEQYF | TGTGCCAGCTCACCGGGACTCAATTACGAGCAGTACTTC | TRBV18 | . | TRBJ2-7 | .
CASATASGDTEAFF | TGTGCCTCGGCCACCGCCAGCGGGGACACTGAAGCTTTCTTT | TRBV7-9 | . | TRBJ1-1 | .
CASSPYVRVQVSEQYF | TGTGCCAGCTCACCCTATGTGCGGGTTCAGGTTAGCGAGCAGTACTTC | TRBV18 | . | TRBJ2-7 | .
CASSHTSGRAYEQYF | TGCGCCAGCAGCCATACTAGCGGGAGGGCCTACGAGCAGTACTTC | TRBV4-1 | . | TRBJ2-7 | TRBD2
CASSLNRQAGGYTF | TGTGCCAGCAGTTTAAATAGGCAGGCGGGTGGCTACACCTTC | TRBV27 | . | TRBJ1-2 | .
CASKDGGQQNEKLFF | TGTGCCAGTAAAGATGGGGGACAGCAGAATGAAAAACTGTTTTTT | TRBV19 | . | TRBJ1-4 | TRBD1
CAGGTERYNEQFF | TGTGCCGGAGGGACGGAAAGATACAATGAGCAGTTCTTC | TRBV2 | . | TRBJ2-1 | .
CASSPQSPGQGTEAFF | TGTGCCAGCTCACCGCAAAGTCCGGGACAGGGGACTGAAGCTTTCTTT | TRBV18 | . | TRBJ1-1 | TRBD1
CASSLTRDSADTQYF | TGTGCCAGCAGCTTAACGCGGGATTCGGCCGATACGCAGTATTTT | TRBV7-3 | once | TRBJ2-3 | .
CASSFGGDRDTQYF | TGCGCCAGCAGCTTCGGGGGAGATCGGGATACGCAGTATTTT | TRBV5-1 | few | TRBJ2-3 | .
CASSQDLRNTEAFF | TGTGCCAGCAGCCAAGATCTCAGGAACACTGAAGCTTTCTTT | TRBV14 | . | TRBJ1-1 | .
CASSSLTGFYEQFF | TGTGCCAGCAGTTCACTGACAGGATTCTATGAGCAGTTCTTC | TRBV27 | once | TRBJ2-1 | .
CAWSRNLDRGGTIYF | TGTGCCTGGAGTAGAAATCTTGACAGGGGAGGGACCATATATTTT | TRBV30 | . | TRBJ1-3 | TRBD1
CASSPRTGENTGELFF | TGCGCCAGCAGCCCCAGGACAGGGGAGAACACCGGGGAGCTGTTTTTT | TRBV5-1 | . | TRBJ2-2 | TRBD1
CASSQTRRAGAEKLFF | TGTGCCAGCAGCCAAACCCGCCGGGCAGGGGCTGAAAAACTGTTTTTT | TRBV16 | . | TRBJ1-4 | .
CASSPEGDPRQPQHF | TGTGCCAGCTCACCAGAGGGAGACCCACGGCAGCCCCAGCATTTT | TRBV18 | . | TRBJ1-5 | .
CASRQGVGGYTF | TGTGCCAGCAGGCAGGGGGTAGGGGGCTACACCTTC | TRBV2 | . | TRBJ1-2 | TRBD1
CASSLVRGGSYEQYF | TGCGCCAGCAGCTTGGTCAGGGGAGGGTCCTACGAGCAGTACTTC | TRBV5-1 | . | TRBJ2-7 | .
CASSQGGTSGRGWTGELFF | TGTGCCAGCAGCCAGGGCGGGACTAGCGGTAGAGGGTGGACCGGGGAGCTGTTTTTT | TRBV3-1/TRBV3-2 | . | TRBJ2-2 | TRBD2